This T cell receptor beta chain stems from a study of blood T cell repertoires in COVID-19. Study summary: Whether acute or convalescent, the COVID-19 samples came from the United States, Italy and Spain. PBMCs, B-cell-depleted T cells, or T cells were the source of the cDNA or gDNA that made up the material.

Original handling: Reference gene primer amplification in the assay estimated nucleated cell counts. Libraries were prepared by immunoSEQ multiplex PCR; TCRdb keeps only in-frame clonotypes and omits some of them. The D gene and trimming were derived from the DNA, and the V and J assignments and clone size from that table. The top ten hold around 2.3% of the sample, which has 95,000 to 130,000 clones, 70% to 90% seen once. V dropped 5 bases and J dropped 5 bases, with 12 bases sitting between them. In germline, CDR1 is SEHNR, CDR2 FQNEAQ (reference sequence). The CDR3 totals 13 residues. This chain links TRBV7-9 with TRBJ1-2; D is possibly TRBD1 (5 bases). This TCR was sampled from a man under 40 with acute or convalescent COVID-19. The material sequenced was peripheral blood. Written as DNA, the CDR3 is TGTGCCAGCAGCCCGGTGGAGGGGTATGGCTACACCTTC. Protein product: CASSPVEGYGYTF.